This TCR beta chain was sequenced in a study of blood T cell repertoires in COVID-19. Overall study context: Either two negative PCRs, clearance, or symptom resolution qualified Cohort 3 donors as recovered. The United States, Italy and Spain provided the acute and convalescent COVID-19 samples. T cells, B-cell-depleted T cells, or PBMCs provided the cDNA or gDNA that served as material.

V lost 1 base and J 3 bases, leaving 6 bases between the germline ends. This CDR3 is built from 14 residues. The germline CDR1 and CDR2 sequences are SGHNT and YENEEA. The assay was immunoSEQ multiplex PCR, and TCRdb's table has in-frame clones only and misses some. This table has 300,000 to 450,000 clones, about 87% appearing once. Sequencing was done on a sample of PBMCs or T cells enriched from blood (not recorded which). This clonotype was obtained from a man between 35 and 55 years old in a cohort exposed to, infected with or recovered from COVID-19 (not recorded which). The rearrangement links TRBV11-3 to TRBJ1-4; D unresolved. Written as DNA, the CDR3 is TGTGCCAGCAGCTTAGCAGGTCCTAATGAAAAACTGTTTTTT. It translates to CASSLAGPNEKLFF.